Below are 11 T cell receptor beta chains sequenced from a single sample in a study of blood T cell repertoires in COVID-19. Sequenced by immunoSEQ multiplex PCR; TCRdb stores in-frame clones only, minus some. The repertoire includes around 190,000 clones, 65% to 90% of them detected once, and more than 7.5% sits in the top ten. The source material was peripheral blood. These receptors came from a man over 45 with active or convalescent COVID-19.

The J gene is TRBJ2-3, the V gene TRBV2, with 15 bases aligning to TRBD2. The CDR3 covers 16 residues. CDR1 is SNHLY and CDR2 is FYNNEI in the germline V gene. V lost 6 bases to trimming and J lost 4 bases; unmatched junction nucleotides: 5. The CDR3 DNA reads TGTGCCAGCAGGGCCAGGACTAGCGGGGGGGCAGATACGCAGTATTTT. As protein: CASRARTSGGADTQYF.

This sequence joins TRBV7-2 and TRBJ1-4; 8 bases are shared with TRBD1. Germline lookup yields CDR1 SGHTA and CDR2 FQGNSA. The CDR3 totals 16 residues. The V and J ends lost 5 bases and 2 bases, in that order; junction bases with no gene match: 7. CDR3 amino acids: CASSRDRSETNEKLFF. CDR3 nucleotide sequence: TGTGCCAGCAGCCGGGACAGGAGTGAGACTAATGAAAAACTGTTTTTT.

This chain connects TRBV29-1 to TRBJ2-3; D is perhaps TRBD1 (6 bases). Germline V CDR1 and CDR2: SQVTM, ANQGSEA. Deletions cut 6 bases from V and 0 bases from J, with 10 bases between. CDR3 length: 13 amino acids. The chain's CDR3 is CSVRTDSTDTQYF. In DNA form, the CDR3 reads TGCAGCGTAAGGACAGACAGCACAGATACGCAGTATTTT.

The chain is built from TRBV2 and TRBJ2-5, with TRBD1 as a possible D gene (5 bases). Germline V CDR1 and CDR2: SNHLY, FYNNEI. Trimming took off 8 bases at V and 4 bases at J, with 20 bases between the two ends. This CDR3 has 15 amino acids. The CDR3 nucleotides are TGTGCCAGCCTATGGACATCTGCCCCGGTAGAGACCCAGTACTTC. It encodes CASLWTSAPVETQYF.

The chain uses TRBV18 and TRBJ2-5, with D unclear. Trimming took 2 bases from V and 2 from J, leaving 12 bases between them. This CDR3 is 15 amino acids long. CDR1 and CDR2 from the germline V gene are KGHSH and LQKENI. The CDR3 region is CASSPAASAQETQYF. The CDR3 nucleotides read TGTGCCAGCTCACCAGCGGCTTCGGCTCAAGAGACCCAGTACTTC.

This chain links TRBV6-2 or TRBV6-3 with TRBJ2-5; TRBD2 aligns across 7 bases. The V gene end was trimmed by 5 bases and the J gene end by 5 bases; junction bases not matched to a gene: 11. The CDR3 spans 15 residues. Germline values: CDR1 MNHEY, CDR2 SVGEGT. CDR3 sequence: CASSPWRGNRETQYF. In nucleotides, the CDR3 is TGTGCCAGCAGTCCCTGGCGGGGGAATAGGGAGACCCAGTACTTC.

The chain joins TRBV30 to TRBJ2-2; D is perhaps TRBD1 (6 bases). The germline V and J ends were trimmed by 8 bases and 1 base, with 14 bases remaining between them. This CDR3 has 14 residues. Germline assignment: CDR1 GTSNPN and CDR2 SVGIG (reference sequence). CDR3 bases: TGTGCCACCAGAGACAGGATGAACACCGGGGAGCTGTTTTTT. This gives the protein CATRDRMNTGELFF.

This clone was observed a single time. The chain recombines TRBV19 with TRBJ2-2; TRBD2 aligns across 12 bases. This CDR3 comprises 17 residues. J gave up 1 base and V 4 bases, and 4 bases lay outside the gene matches. Germline V lookup: CDR1 LNHDA, CDR2 SQIVND (reference sequence). The CDR3, as DNA: TGTGCCAGTAGTAGACTAGCGGGAGATATGAACACCGGGGAGCTGTTTTTT. It encodes CASSRLAGDMNTGELFF.

The CDR3 region is CASSRREDIQYF. As DNA, the CDR3 is TGTGCCAGCAGCCGAAGGGAGGACATTCAGTACTTC. This sequence joins TRBV6-5 and TRBJ2-4, with D tentatively TRBD2 (6 bases). CDR3 length: 12 amino acids. Germline V gene data show CDR1 as MNHEY and CDR2 as SVGAGI. The germline V and J ends were trimmed by 6 bases and 8 bases, with 11 bases remaining between them.

In the case of this clone: At one end, the junction sequence differs from germline, possibly due to a read error. Other DNA sequences in the sample encode the same CDR3. The chain is built from TRBV4-1 and TRBJ2-7; 12 nucleotides line up with TRBD2. The CDR3 has 16 amino acids. Per the germline V gene, CDR1 is MGHRA and CDR2 is YSYEKL. CDR3 nucleotide sequence: TGCGCCAGCAGGGCTAGCGGGAGGGGTGGATCCTACGAGCAGTACTTT. Its protein product is CASRASGRGGSYEQYF.

This chain links TRBV6-5 with TRBJ1-4, with 7 bases that match TRBD1. With V trimmed by 2 bases and J by 7 bases, 1 base remained unmatched. The CDR3 spans 13 residues. Germline CDR1 is MNHEY and CDR2 is SVGAGI. CDR3 in DNA: TGTGCCAGCAGTTACACAGGGGCTGAAAAACTGTTTTTT. It is translated as CASSYTGAEKLFF.